This TCR beta chain was recovered during a study of T-cell memory formation after mild COVID-19. Germline V gene lookup returns CDR1 LGHNA and CDR2 YSLEER. The CDR3 has 15 amino acids. Between the trimmed V and J ends, which lost 3 bases and 0 bases, there was a span of 10 bases. This clonotype turned up a few times. Its specificity is unknown. Using its own MiXCR run on the 5' RACE reads, TCRdb lists one record per CDR3 protein. Among roughly 150,000 distinct CDR3 sequences, about 14% were seen once, and the ten largest hold about 29%. Regarding the study as a whole: A second wave of clones peaked on day 37, and their SARS-CoV-2 specificity went unconfirmed. Cross-reactive memory apparently joined, as some responding clones appeared in pre-infection memory. Contracting CD4+ clones lay largely in CM and EM, with CD8+ ones residing in EMRA.

The sample was PBMCs or a T cell subset sorted from them (not recorded which). The clonotype originates from an adult woman who had mild COVID-19 (a few samples of this study predate the infection). Cell type and time point are not known. V and J are TRBV4-3 and TRBJ2-3; D perhaps matches TRBD2 (6 bases). The DNA for the CDR3 is TGCGCCAGCAGCCATGGGACTGGTAGCACAGATACGCAGTATTTT. This sequence encodes CASSHGTGSTDTQYF.